This T cell receptor (beta chain) derives from a study of blood T cell repertoires in COVID-19. For the study at large: The United States, Italy and Spain supplied acute and convalescent COVID-19 samples. PBMCs, B-cell-depleted T cells, or T cells provided the cDNA or gDNA that made up the material.

Per the study methods: Nucleated cell number was recorded as an estimate derived from reference gene primer amplification. Only in-frame clones appear in the TCRdb table, and some are missing; sequencing was by immunoSEQ multiplex PCR. The V and J calls and clone size are taken from that table; D and trimming were inferred from the DNA. The sample yields around 250,000 clones, about four fifths seen once. The CDR3 runs to 15 residues. CDR1 and CDR2 (germline): SGHRS, YFSETQ. Trimming cost V 5 bases and J 6 bases, with 18 bases left between them. The table lists this clone with a few counts. The chain uses TRBV5-1 and TRBJ2-1; a weak D match, TRBD1 (7 bases). The TCR originated in a woman aged 35 to 49 who had recovered from COVID-19. The specimen was peripheral blood. For the CDR3, the DNA is TGCGCCAGCAGGGCGGGAACAGGGGAACGCAATGAGCAGTTCTTC. It specifies CASRAGTGERNEQFF.